Below are 23 T cell receptor beta chains sequenced from a single sample in a study of blood T cell repertoires in COVID-19. This table comes from immunoSEQ multiplex PCR, and its TCRdb copy is limited to in-frame clones, with some not included. Of roughly 70,000 clones listed, 76% are singletons. The sequenced sample was peripheral blood. All receptors come from a man in his sixties with COVID-19, enrolled during active disease.

This clone has a count of ten or more. V gene TRBV27 combines with J gene TRBJ1-5; D not certain. CDR1 MNHEY and CDR2 SMNVEV come from the germline V gene (reference sequence). CDR3 length: 15 amino acids. Trimming shortened V by 0 bases and J by 9 bases, and 15 bases separated the two germline ends. The CDR3 nucleotides read TGTGCCAGCAGTTTATCAAGCGGAACCCTGTTGCCCCAGCATTTT. Translation: CASSLSSGTLLPQHF.

J is TRBJ2-1 and V is TRBV11-2, with 10 bases aligning to TRBD2. Germline V lookup: CDR1 SGHAT, CDR2 FQNNGV. The CDR3 loop spans 16 amino acids. J was trimmed by 5 bases and V by 1 base; bases with no gene match: 5. CDR3 DNA: TGTGCCAGCAGCTTAGCAGCGGGGGGGATCGACAATGAGCAGTTCTTC. Translating it yields CASSLAAGGIDNEQFF.

On this clone itself: Additional DNA sequences in this sample encode the identical CDR3. V and J are TRBV5-1 and TRBJ1-6, with 9 bases identical to TRBD1. This CDR3 is built from 15 residues. Germline trimming cut 5 bases from V and 5 bases from J; bases unmatched to any gene: 5. Germline V gives CDR1 SGHRS, CDR2 YFSETQ. The DNA for the CDR3 is TGCGCCAGCAGTAGGTGGACAGGGGATAATTCACCCCTCCACTTT. Translating it yields CASSRWTGDNSPLHF.

V and J are TRBV7-3 and TRBJ2-5, with a tentative D call TRBD2 (5 bases). V lost 5 bases, J lost 5 bases, and 15 bases lay in between. Germline V gene sequence: CDR1 SGHTA, CDR2 FQGTGA. The CDR3 runs to 14 residues. CDR3 in amino acids: CASSTGGGRETQYF. The CDR3 nucleotides read TGTGCCAGCAGCACGGGTGGAGGCCGGGAGACCCAGTACTTC.

The sample holds a few counts of this clone. The chain uses TRBV19 and TRBJ2-1; 12 nucleotides align to TRBD2. The CDR3 runs 15 residues. With 3 bases clipped from V and 6 bases from J, the junction kept 3 bases outside the gene matches. Germline CDR1 LNHDA, CDR2 SQIVND (reference sequence). The CDR3 here is CASSILAGGTNEQFF. The CDR3 DNA follows: TGTGCCAGTAGTATTCTAGCGGGAGGGACCAATGAGCAGTTCTTC. Full variable domain (remainder filled in from reference TRBV19 and TRBJ2-1): DGGITQSPKYLFRKEGQNVTLSCEQNLNHDAMYWYRQDPGQGLRLIYYSQIVNDFQKGDIAEGYSVSREKKESFPLTVTSAQKNPTAFYLCASSILAGGTNEQFFGPGTRLTVL.

This clone was detected only a few times. The V gene is TRBV29-1, the J gene TRBJ2-1; the match to TRBD1 covers 10 bases. This CDR3 is 13 amino acids long. CDR1 and CDR2 from the germline V gene are SQVTM and ANQGSEA. V trimming: 7 bases; J trimming: 12 bases; junction bases outside the gene matches: 12. CDR3 sequence: CSAPGQGLTWQFF. The DNA for the CDR3 is TGCAGCGCTCCGGGACAGGGGTTGACCTGGCAGTTCTTC.

In regard to this clone: Germline is not matched at one junction end, which may reflect a read error. The V gene is TRBV28, the J gene TRBJ1-2; no clear D gene. The CDR3 loop spans 12 amino acids. Germline V gene data show CDR1 as MDHEN and CDR2 as SYDVKM. CDR3 sequence reads: CASSSPIGGAYF. In DNA, the CDR3 is TGTGCCAGCAGTTCCCCCATTGGCGGCGCCTACTTC.

This clone came up a few times. This rearrangement joins TRBV24-1 to TRBJ2-3; D not certain. This CDR3 has 15 amino acids. V was shortened by 4 bases and J by 2 bases, with 12 bases between the two germline ends. Germline loops: CDR1 KGHDR, CDR2 SFDVKD. CDR3 sequence reads: CATSESDWITDTQYF. The CDR3 bases are TGTGCCACCAGTGAATCCGACTGGATCACAGATACGCAGTATTTT.

The chain recombines TRBV29-1 with TRBJ1-2; 9 bases are shared with TRBD1. Per germline, CDR1 SQVTM and CDR2 ANQGSEA. Germline trimming cut 6 bases from V and 4 bases from J; bases unmatched to any gene: 9. The CDR3 length is 14 residues. CDR3 in amino acids: CSVKTGTGSYGYTF. The CDR3 DNA follows: TGCAGCGTAAAAACCGGGACAGGGAGCTATGGCTACACCTTC.

Judged by abundance, this clone is medium-sized. The chain uses TRBV12-3 or TRBV12-4 and TRBJ2-1; D gene unclear. V lost 5 bases, J lost 4 bases, and 9 bases lay in between. The CDR3 is 13 residues long. The CDR3 is CASSPFRYNEQFF. The CDR3 DNA is TGTGCCAGCAGTCCATTCAGGTACAATGAGCAGTTCTTC.

The chain employs TRBV4-2 and TRBJ1-6; TRBD1 might be the D (6 bases). Germline V gene data show CDR1 as LGHNA and CDR2 as YNFKEQ. The CDR3 has 16 amino acids. Deletions cut 6 bases from V and 5 bases from J, with 17 bases between. As DNA, the CDR3 is TGTGCCAGCAGTCTCGAGGCGGGGGCTGATAATTCACCCCTCCACTTT. Amino acids: CASSLEAGADNSPLHF.

CDR3 loop: CASSPVPGEETQYF. The CDR3 DNA is TGCGCCAGCAGCCCTGTGCCAGGGGAAGAGACCCAGTACTTC. The V and J genes are TRBV5-1 and TRBJ2-5, with TRBD1 as a possible D gene (6 bases). V was pared by 4 bases and J by 3 bases, with 13 bases between. CDR1 and CDR2 from the germline V gene are SGHRS and YFSETQ. This CDR3 is 14 amino acids long.

The count of this clone is one. The V gene is TRBV5-4, the J gene TRBJ2-3, with D perhaps TRBD2 (6 bases). CDR1 is SGHNT and CDR2 is YYREEE in the germline V gene (reference sequence). V shed 2 bases and J shed 5 bases, with 15 bases lying between them. The CDR3 is 15 amino acids. The DNA of the CDR3 is TGTGCCAGCAGCTTACAATGGCAGGGAGGAGATACGCAGTATTTT. Encoded protein: CASSLQWQGGDTQYF.

This clone was counted between two and nine times. The rearrangement joins TRBV30 to TRBJ2-7, with 7 bases matching TRBD2. The germline V gene has CDR1 GTSNPN and CDR2 SVGIG (reference sequence). CDR3 length: 13 residues. The junction had 5 bases not matched to a gene; V was cut back by 0 bases and J by 6 bases. CDR3 sequence reads: CAWSVLGGGEQYF. DNA of the CDR3: TGTGCCTGGAGTGTATTGGGGGGGGGCGAGCAGTACTTC.

The chain uses TRBV5-1 and TRBJ2-5; 7 nucleotides line up with TRBD1. Per germline, CDR1 SGHRS and CDR2 YFSETQ. Losses at the gene ends were 2 bases for V and 2 bases for J; bases not matched to a gene: 0. This CDR3 spans 13 amino acids. The CDR3 is CASSFRGQETQYF. The CDR3 DNA follows: TGCGCCAGCAGCTTCAGGGGGCAAGAGACCCAGTACTTC.

The sample holds a few counts of this clone. The V call is TRBV28, the J call TRBJ2-2; 8 nucleotides line up with TRBD1. Trimming took 6 bases from V and 6 from J; bases not matched to a gene: 9. Germline V gives CDR1 MDHEN, CDR2 SYDVKM. The CDR3 extends over 15 amino acids. CDR3: CASRDRGTRAGELFF. As DNA, the CDR3 is TGTGCCAGCAGAGACAGGGGAACACGAGCCGGGGAGCTGTTTTTT.

This sequence joins TRBV2 and TRBJ2-1; D unresolved. CDR1 and CDR2 from the germline V gene are SNHLY and FYNNEI. The CDR3 extends over 11 amino acids. Trimming stripped 7 bases from V and 7 bases from J, with 8 bases between. The CDR3, as DNA: TGTGCCAGCAAATTGGAGAATGAGCAGTTCTTC. This gives the protein CASKLENEQFF.

This chain uses TRBV7-9 with TRBJ1-1, with D possibly matching TRBD1 (5 bases). V was clipped by 5 bases and J by 0 bases, with 13 bases between them. CDR3 size: 15 residues. Germline CDR1 reads SEHNR; CDR2 reads FQNEAQ (reference sequence). This CDR3 is CASSPQGTMNTEAFF. CDR3 DNA sequence: TGTGCCAGCAGCCCCCAGGGAACGATGAACACTGAAGCTTTCTTT.

V usage is TRBV7-9 and J usage is TRBJ2-4, with D possibly TRBD2 on 5 matching bases. In germline, CDR1 is SEHNR, CDR2 FQNEAQ (reference sequence). V was trimmed by 3 bases and J by 5 bases, leaving 11 bases between them. This CDR3 contains 14 residues. The CDR3 DNA reads as TGTGCCAGCAGCTTTGGTGGCGGGCAAAACATTCAGTACTTC. It yields the protein CASSFGGGQNIQYF.

The rearrangement uses TRBV27 and TRBJ2-5, with D tentatively TRBD1 (5 bases). The V end lost 0 bases, the J end lost 4 bases, and 6 bases lay between the germline ends. The CDR3 runs 13 residues. Germline-derived CDR1 and CDR2 are MNHEY and SMNVEV (reference sequence). The CDR3 protein is CASSLSRGETQYF. CDR3 coding DNA: TGTGCCAGCAGTTTATCTAGGGGAGAGACCCAGTACTTC.

This chain connects TRBV4-1 to TRBJ2-1, with TRBD2 matching 11 bases. The CDR3 totals 19 residues. In germline, CDR1 is MGHRA, CDR2 YSYEKL. With V trimmed by 1 base and J by 0 bases, 8 bases remained unmatched. The CDR3: CASSQGLAGGPRSYNEQFF. The CDR3 region has the DNA TGCGCCAGCAGCCAAGGGTTAGCGGGAGGGCCCCGCTCCTACAATGAGCAGTTCTTC.

This chain connects TRBV6-5 to TRBJ2-1; 10 bases map to TRBD2. The germline gives CDR1 MNHEY, CDR2 SVGAGI. The ends lost 8 bases at V and 7 bases at J; junction bases unmatched: 8. The CDR3 covers 14 residues. The CDR3 spells CASDLQREGNEQFF. Written as DNA, the CDR3 is TGTGCCAGCGACCTCCAGCGGGAGGGGAATGAGCAGTTCTTC.

This chain connects TRBV2 to TRBJ2-7; tentatively, D is TRBD2 (6 bases). CDR3 length: 13 residues. CDR1 and CDR2 (germline): SNHLY, FYNNEI. Trimming left V 6 bases short and J 6 bases short, with 15 bases between. The CDR3 sequence is CASSGTDIREQYF. CDR3 DNA sequence: TGTGCCAGCAGCGGGACTGATATCCGCGAGCAGTACTTC. The variable domain in full, with the rest retrieved from reference TRBV2 and TRBJ2-7, is EPEVTQTPSHQVTQMGQEVILRCVPISNHLYFYWYRQILGQKVEFLVSFYNNEISEKSEIFDDQFSVERPDGSNFTLKIRSTKLEDSAMYFCASSGTDIREQYFGPGTRLTVT.